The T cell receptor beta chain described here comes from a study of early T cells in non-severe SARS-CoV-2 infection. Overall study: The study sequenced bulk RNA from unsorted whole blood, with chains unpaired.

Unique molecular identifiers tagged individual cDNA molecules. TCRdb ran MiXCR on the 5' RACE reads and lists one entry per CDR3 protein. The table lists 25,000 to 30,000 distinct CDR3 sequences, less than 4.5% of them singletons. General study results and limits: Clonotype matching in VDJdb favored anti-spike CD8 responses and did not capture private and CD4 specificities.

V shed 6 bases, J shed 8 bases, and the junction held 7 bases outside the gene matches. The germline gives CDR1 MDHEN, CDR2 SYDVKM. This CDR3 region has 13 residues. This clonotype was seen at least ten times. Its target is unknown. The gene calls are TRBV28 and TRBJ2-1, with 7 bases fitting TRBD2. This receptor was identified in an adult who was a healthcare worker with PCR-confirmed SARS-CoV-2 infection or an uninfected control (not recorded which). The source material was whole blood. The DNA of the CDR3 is TGTGCCAGCAGATTCGGACTAGACTATGAGCAGTTCTTC. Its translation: CASRFGLDYEQFF.